A single sample is the source of the 15 T cell receptor beta chains below, sequenced in a study of shared clonotypes between healthy human individuals. Profiled with immunoSEQ multiplex PCR; TCRdb holds only in-frame clones, not every one. The sample has about 460,000 clones; over 60% are singletons. The source material was PBMCs. The source of these receptors is a middle-aged woman in good health. Some clones in this sample may be carry-over from other donors' samples.

This sequence joins TRBV5-5 and TRBJ2-7, with 7 bases lining up with TRBD1. Trimming took 4 bases from V and 3 from J; bases not matched to a gene: 13. Germline-derived CDR1 and CDR2 are SGHKS and YYEKEE (reference sequence). The CDR3 spans 16 residues. In DNA form, the CDR3 reads TGTGCCAGCAGCCAGGCCCGACAGGGTTTCGGCTACGAGCAGTACTTC. Translating gives CASSQARQGFGYEQYF.

The chain has TRBV7-9 and TRBJ2-7, with 10 bases that match TRBD2. The germline gives CDR1 SEHNR, CDR2 FQNEAQ (reference sequence). The CDR3 is 16 amino acids. After removal of 5 bases from V and 3 bases from J, the junction contained 10 bases not matched to a gene. CDR3 in amino acids: CASSDSGLAGVYEQYF. The CDR3 DNA reads TGTGCCAGCAGCGATAGCGGGCTAGCGGGAGTCTACGAGCAGTACTTC.

The DNA for the CDR3 is TGCGCCAGCAGCCAAGATCCCCTGGAGACCCAGTACTTC. It is translated as CASSQDPLETQYF. The V and J genes are TRBV4-1 and TRBJ2-5; no firm D call. The CDR3 is made up of 13 amino acids. V was clipped by 0 bases and J by 5 bases, with 7 bases between them. Germline V gene lookup returns CDR1 MGHRA and CDR2 YSYEKL.

J is TRBJ2-7 and V is TRBV5-4; 8 nucleotides match TRBD2. Germline CDR1 reads SGHNT; CDR2 reads YYREEE (reference sequence). The junction had 5 bases not matched to a gene; V was cut back by 0 bases and J by 3 bases. This CDR3 region has 15 residues. This chain's CDR3 is CASSLGSGVSYEQYF. The CDR3 region has the DNA TGTGCCAGCAGCTTGGGTAGCGGGGTCAGCTACGAGCAGTACTTC. The complete variable domain, with remaining parts taken from reference TRBV5-4 and TRBJ2-7, reads ETGVTQSPTHLIKTRGQQVTLRCSSQSGHNTVSWYQQALGQGPQFIFQYYREEENGRGNFPPRFSGLQFPNYSSELNVNALELDDSALYLCASSLGSGVSYEQYFGPGTRLTVT.

The J gene is TRBJ2-1, the V gene TRBV5-5, with 10 bases that match TRBD2. The germline V gene encodes CDR1 SGHKS and CDR2 YYEKEE (reference sequence). This CDR3 is built from 16 residues. J gave up 9 bases and V 4 bases, and 13 bases lay outside the gene matches. The CDR3 loop is CASSPLRASGSAEQFF. CDR3 coding DNA: TGTGCCAGCAGCCCCCTGCGGGCTAGCGGGAGCGCTGAGCAGTTCTTC.

This clone was recorded only once. This sequence joins TRBV5-1 and TRBJ2-5; D is ambiguous. Trimming took 1 base from V and 5 from J, leaving 15 bases between them. Germline V gene lookup returns CDR1 SGHRS and CDR2 YFSETQ. This CDR3 is 15 amino acids long. The CDR3: CASSLQGTGLETQYF. In DNA, the CDR3 is TGCGCCAGCAGCTTGCAAGGCACCGGTCTGGAGACCCAGTACTTC.

The genes are TRBV7-2 and TRBJ1-2; TRBD1 agrees at 8 bases. Losses at the gene ends were 5 bases for V and 3 bases for J; bases not matched to a gene: 2. The CDR3 contains 13 residues. Germline CDR1 and CDR2: SGHTA and FQGNSA. DNA for the CDR3: TGTGCCAGCAGCCGGACAGGGCACTATGGCTACACCTTC. It yields the protein CASSRTGHYGYTF. The full variable domain, its missing parts supplied by reference TRBV7-2 and TRBJ1-2, is GAGVSQSPSNKVTEKGKDVELRCDPISGHTALYWYRQSLGQGLEFLIYFQGNSAPDKSGLPSDRFSAERTGGSVSTLTIQRTQQEDSAVYLCASSRTGHYGYTFGSGTRLTVV.

V is TRBV19 and J is TRBJ2-3; 10 nucleotides match TRBD2. The germline gives CDR1 LNHDA, CDR2 SQIVND (reference sequence). V dropped 4 bases and J dropped 8; count of bases not matched to a gene: 3. This CDR3 spans 13 amino acids. The CDR3 DNA is TGTGCCAGTAGTACCAGACTAGCGGGTACGCAGTATTTT. It translates to CASSTRLAGTQYF.

This clone has at least ten counts. In the same sample, other DNA sequences code for this CDR3. The genes are TRBV4-2 and TRBJ2-7; perhaps TRBD1 as D (5 bases). V shed 0 bases and J shed 2 bases, with 17 bases lying between them. CDR3 size: 17 residues. Germline V gene sequence: CDR1 LGHNA, CDR2 YNFKEQ. The CDR3 region has the DNA TGTGCCAGCAGCCAAGAGGGGCCGACAGAGCCCACCTACGAGCAGTACTTC. It yields the protein CASSQEGPTEPTYEQYF.

The chain uses TRBV18 and TRBJ2-1; maybe TRBD1 (5 bases). V was pared by 3 bases and J by 5 bases, with 11 bases between. This CDR3 region has 14 residues. The germline V gene has CDR1 KGHSH and CDR2 LQKENI. The CDR3 sequence is CASSPPPGNNEQFF. The CDR3 nucleotides are TGTGCCAGCTCACCCCCTCCAGGGAACAATGAGCAGTTCTTC.

V and J are TRBV7-2 and TRBJ1-4; D is unclear. Between the trimmed V and J ends, which lost 7 bases and 4 bases, there was a span of 16 bases. The CDR3 runs 15 residues. CDR1 is SGHTA and CDR2 is FQGNSA in the germline V gene. The CDR3 spells CASTLEGQDNEKLFF. The CDR3 DNA sequence: TGTGCCAGCACCCTGGAAGGGCAAGATAATGAAAAACTGTTTTTT.

CDR3 in amino acids: CASSQIRGETQYF. The CDR3 DNA reads TGTGCCAGCAGCCAGATTCGTGGAGAGACCCAGTACTTC. The chain combines TRBV14 with TRBJ2-5; D not certain. The CDR3 extends over 13 amino acids. Germline lookup yields CDR1 SGHDN and CDR2 FVKESK. Trimming removed 3 bases from V and 4 bases from J, with 9 bases in between.

The V gene is TRBV4-3, the J gene TRBJ2-3; 7 bases are shared with TRBD2. The CDR3 covers 16 residues. V shed 2 bases and J 6 bases; nucleotides not matched to a gene: 11. The germline CDR1 and CDR2 sequences are LGHNA and YSLEER. The DNA of the CDR3 is TGCGCCAGCAGCCAACAGTGGGCGGGAGTGATGGATACGCAGTATTTT. This encodes CASSQQWAGVMDTQYF.

On this clone itself: Additional DNA sequences in this sample encode the identical CDR3. DNA for the CDR3: TGCAGCGTCCCCGGGACTAGCGGGAGCTCCTACAATGAGCAGTTCTTC. Encoded protein: CSVPGTSGSSYNEQFF. The chain carries TRBV29-1 and TRBJ2-1, with 14 positions matching TRBD2. Germline V gene sequence: CDR1 SQVTM, CDR2 ANQGSEA. The CDR3 totals 16 residues. V trimming: 6 bases; J trimming: 0 bases; junction bases outside the gene matches: 4.

This clone was seen once. This chain joins TRBV5-4 and TRBJ2-3; D uncertain. From germline, CDR1 is SGHNT and CDR2 YYREEE (reference sequence). The CDR3 is 12 residues long. Deletions cut 0 bases from V and 4 bases from J, with 3 bases between. Here the CDR3 reads CASSLDPDTQYF. The CDR3 DNA is TGTGCCAGCAGCTTGGATCCAGATACGCAGTATTTT.